The 11 T cell receptor beta chains below come from one sample, sequenced in a study of identical twins (dated by TCRdb to 2016 to 2017). Library preparation used 5' RACE. Sequencing used an Illumina HiSeq 2000. Starting from the raw public reads, TCRdb applied fastp trimming at Q25, assembled clones with MiXCR and retained in-frame beta chains. Rows are combined by CDR3 protein, so each entry shows the most common genes and DNA. Within this sample are 500,000 to 550,000 distinct CDR3 sequences, with under 25% of them counted one time only. Around 0.9% of the sample belongs to the ten largest clones. These data also featured in a second study, about T cells expressing NK-cell markers.

The sample comprised CD4+ T cells sorted from blood. The receptors were gathered from a woman under 30 in good health.

Only a few counts were recorded for this clonotype. The CDR3: CASRLAGLAGDEQFF. CDR3 nucleotides: TGTGCCAGCAGGCTAGCCGGACTAGCGGGGGATGAGCAGTTCTTC. The chain combines TRBV7-2 with TRBJ2-1, with 13 bases that match TRBD2. The CDR3 covers 15 residues. The trim removed 6 bases at V and 8 bases at J, leaving 7 bases unmatched. Germline V gene lookup returns CDR1 SGHTA and CDR2 FQGNSA.

This clonotype was counted a few times. The chain links TRBV6-1 to TRBJ2-2; TRBD2 aligns across 7 bases. CDR1 MNHNS and CDR2 SASEGT come from the germline V gene. This CDR3 is 18 amino acids long. Trimming removed 8 bases from V and 0 bases from J; junction bases left unmatched: 15. DNA of the CDR3: TGTGCCAGCTCCCGAGGTCGTAGGGGACTAACGAACACCGGGGAGCTGTTTTTT. Its translation is CASSRGRRGLTNTGELFF.

This clonotype was detected many times. The chain carries TRBV12-3 or TRBV12-4 and TRBJ2-1; TRBD2 matches at 11 bases. The CDR3 spans 17 residues. V was pared by 5 bases and J by 4 bases, with 10 bases of the junction left unmatched. This CDR3 is CASSPRGLAAHYNEQFF. The CDR3 nucleotides are TGTGCCAGCAGTCCCCGGGGACTAGCGGCCCATTACAATGAGCAGTTCTTC.

The chain carries TRBV3-1 and TRBJ2-3; D is unresolved. CDR1 and CDR2 from the germline V gene are LGHDT and YNNKEL (reference sequence). V was cut by 1 base and J by 11 bases, with 10 bases left in between. The CDR3 spans 12 residues. The CDR3 DNA follows: TGTGCCAGCAGCCAAGGACGGTATTGGCAGTATTTT. Translation: CASSQGRYWQYF.

The chain carries TRBV9 and TRBJ2-3; D uncertain. The CDR3 contains 13 residues. Germline V CDR1 and CDR2: SGDLS, YYNGEE. V was clipped by 0 bases and J by 4 bases, with 6 bases between them. CDR3 residues: CASSVAPADTQYF. CDR3 nucleotides: TGTGCCAGCAGCGTAGCGCCGGCAGATACGCAGTATTTT.

The gene calls are TRBV3-1 and TRBJ1-2; D possibly corresponds to TRBD1 (6 bases). Trimming shortened V by 0 bases and J by 8 bases, and 19 bases separated the two germline ends. CDR3 size: 16 residues. CDR1 and CDR2 (germline): LGHDT, YNNKEL (reference sequence). CDR3 bases: TGTGCCAGCAGCCAAGATTCTACGGGACATACGGACGGCTACACCTTC. It encodes CASSQDSTGHTDGYTF. Combining the CDR3 with reference TRBV3-1 and TRBJ1-2 gives the whole variable domain DTAVSQTPKYLVTQMGNDKSIKCEQNLGHDTMYWYKQDSKKFLKIMFSYNNKELIINETVPNRFSPKSPDKAHLNLHINSLELGDSAVYFCASSQDSTGHTDGYTFGSGTRLTVV.

This clonotype was picked up a small number of times. The rearrangement links TRBV19 to TRBJ1-2; tentatively, D is TRBD1 (5 bases). The V end was cut by 6 bases, the J end by 4 bases, with 6 bases between. In germline, CDR1 is LNHDA, CDR2 SQIVND (reference sequence). This CDR3 has 11 amino acids. The CDR3 nucleotides read TGTGCCAGTAGGGACACCTATGGCTACACCTTC. This translates into CASRDTYGYTF.

This clonotype came up many times. This sequence joins TRBV7-8 and TRBJ1-5; no firm D call. The germline V and J ends were trimmed by 1 base and 0 bases, with 10 bases remaining between them. This CDR3 comprises 16 residues. From germline, CDR1 is SGHVS and CDR2 FQNEAQ. As DNA, the CDR3 is TGTGCCAGCAGCTTAGGGACGAGTAATAGCAATCAGCCCCAGCATTTT. Protein sequence: CASSLGTSNSNQPQHF.

In its sample, this clonotype was seen a few times. This sequence joins TRBV20-1 and TRBJ2-1; D unresolved. The germline CDR1 and CDR2 sequences are DFQATT and SNEGSKA (reference sequence). This CDR3 comprises 14 residues. V shed 2 bases and J shed 0 bases, with 8 bases lying between them. CDR3 DNA sequence: TGCAGTGCTAGACAGGCCCTCTCCTACAATGAGCAGTTCTTC. Translating it yields CSARQALSYNEQFF.

The V and J genes are TRBV11-3 and TRBJ2-2; perhaps TRBD2 as D (6 bases). V gave up 4 bases and J gave up 8 bases, with 14 bases separating them. This CDR3 region has 14 residues. From germline, CDR1 is SGHNT and CDR2 YENEEA. The CDR3, as DNA: TGTGCCAGCAGCTCGACTAGAGGGAGGGGGGAGCTGTTTTTT. This sequence encodes CASSSTRGRGELFF.

This clonotype has just a few counts. The chain is built from TRBV11-2 and TRBJ1-1; D is unresolved. There are 11 residues in the CDR3. In germline, CDR1 is SGHAT, CDR2 FQNNGV. The V and J ends lost 5 bases and 8 bases respectively, with 9 bases between them. The CDR3 coding sequence is TGTGCCAGCAGCCGAAACAACGAAGCTTTCTTT. The encoded protein is CASSRNNEAFF.